The 6 T cell receptor beta chains presented below share a single source sample, sequenced in a study of post-analysis software for immune sequencing data (dated by TCRdb to the mid-2010s). Receptors were amplified or captured by PCR. The sequencer was an Illumina HiSeq 2500. To reduce PCR and sequencing biases, unique molecular identifiers were incorporated into the TCR beta cDNA libraries. TCRdb reworked the public reads: Q25 trimming with fastp, MiXCR clone assembly, productive beta chains retained. A single entry per CDR3 protein holds the most common genes and DNA from its merged rows. This sample gives 450,000 or so distinct CDR3 sequences in total; under 55% of them show up just once. About 12% of the sample belongs to the ten largest clones. The full study reports these points: Several TRBV segments, including TRBV5-6, TRBV5-1 and TRBV20-1, were significantly more frequent in patients than controls.

These receptors have no known antigen. The sequencing sample was made of blood. These receptor sequences come from a girl between 5 and 17 years old with multiple sclerosis.

This clonotype was counted once. The chain couples TRBV10-1 to TRBJ1-1; weak D call: TRBD1 (6 bases). The CDR3 runs 15 residues. CDR1 WNHNN and CDR2 SYGVQD come from the germline V gene (reference sequence). V was clipped by 3 bases and J by 1 base, with 12 bases between them. The CDR3, as DNA: TGCGCCAGCAGTGAAGGGGGTGCGCGGAACACTGAAGCTTTCTTT. It encodes CASSEGGARNTEAFF.

This clonotype turned up a few times. The chain employs TRBV20-1 and TRBJ2-1; TRBD2 matches at 11 bases. The CDR3 is made up of 15 amino acids. The ends lost 5 bases at V and 9 bases at J; junction bases unmatched: 12. CDR1 is DFQATT and CDR2 is SNEGSKA in the germline V gene (reference sequence). The CDR3 DNA reads as TGCAGTGCTGGCCCTACTAGCGGGAGTGACCGTGAGCAGTTCTTC. This gives the protein CSAGPTSGSDREQFF.

V and J are TRBV20-1 and TRBJ2-5; 8 bases fit TRBD2. Germline V gives CDR1 DFQATT, CDR2 SNEGSKA (reference sequence). V was clipped by 4 bases and J by 5 bases; unmatched bases: 6. This CDR3 is built from 13 residues. Here the CDR3 reads CSATPGLEETQYF. The CDR3 bases are TGCAGTGCTACCCCGGGACTAGAGGAGACCCAGTACTTC.

This clonotype was detected a few times. V gene TRBV20-1 combines with J gene TRBJ2-1, with 9 nucleotides matching TRBD2. Germline V gives CDR1 DFQATT, CDR2 SNEGSKA (reference sequence). The CDR3 totals 17 residues. Germline trimming cut 0 bases from V and 0 bases from J; bases unmatched to any gene: 6. CDR3 protein: CSARDLSGSASYNEQFF. In nucleotides, the CDR3 is TGCAGTGCTAGAGATCTTAGCGGGAGCGCCTCCTACAATGAGCAGTTCTTC.

This sequence joins TRBV10-3 and TRBJ2-3, with a possible D match to TRBD1 (8 bases). V dropped 3 bases and J dropped 0 bases, with 10 bases sitting between them. Germline CDR1 and CDR2: ENHRY and SYGVKD. This CDR3 is 15 amino acids long. The CDR3 sequence: CAISEQGGSTDTQYF. CDR3 bases: TGTGCCATCAGTGAACAGGGGGGGAGCACAGATACGCAGTATTTT.

In its sample, this clonotype was seen a few times. The V call is TRBV7-9, the J call TRBJ2-1, with D perhaps TRBD1 or TRBD2 (5 bases each). The CDR3 consists of 14 residues. V gave up 2 bases and J gave up 9 bases, with 14 bases separating them. The germline V gene encodes CDR1 SEHNR and CDR2 FQNEAQ (reference sequence). The CDR3 loop is CASSLTEGTGEQFF. The CDR3 DNA follows: TGTGCCAGCAGCTTAACCGAGGGGACCGGTGAGCAGTTCTTC.